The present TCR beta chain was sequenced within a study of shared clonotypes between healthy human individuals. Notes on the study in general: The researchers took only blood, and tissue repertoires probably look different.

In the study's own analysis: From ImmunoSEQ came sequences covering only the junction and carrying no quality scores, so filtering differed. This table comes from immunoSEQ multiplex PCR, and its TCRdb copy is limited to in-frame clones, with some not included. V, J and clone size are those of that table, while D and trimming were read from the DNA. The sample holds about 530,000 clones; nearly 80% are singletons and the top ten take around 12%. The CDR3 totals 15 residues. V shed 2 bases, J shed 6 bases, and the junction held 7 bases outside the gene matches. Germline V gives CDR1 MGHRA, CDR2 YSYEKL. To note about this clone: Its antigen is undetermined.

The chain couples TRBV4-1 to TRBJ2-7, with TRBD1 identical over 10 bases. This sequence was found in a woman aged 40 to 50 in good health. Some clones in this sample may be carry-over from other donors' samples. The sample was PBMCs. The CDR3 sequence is CASSQKGTGEGEQYF. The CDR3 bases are TGCGCCAGCAGCCAAAAAGGGACAGGGGAAGGCGAGCAGTACTTC.